Below are 21 T cell receptor beta chains sequenced from a single sample in a study of blood T cell repertoires in COVID-19. Measured with immunoSEQ multiplex PCR; TCRdb has only the in-frame clones, and not every one. The sample contains approximately 80,000 clones, about 80% of which appear only once. The sample comprised peripheral blood. These receptors were collected from a woman in her 70s with acute or convalescent COVID-19.

This clone was recorded only once. The chain couples TRBV5-1 to TRBJ2-7; weak D call: TRBD1 (6 bases). Trimming took 2 bases from V and 3 from J, leaving 9 bases between them. Per the germline V gene, CDR1 is SGHRS and CDR2 is YFSETQ. CDR3 length: 13 amino acids. The CDR3 loop reads CASSLGQSYEQYF. The CDR3 nucleotides are TGCGCCAGCAGCTTAGGACAGAGCTACGAGCAGTACTTC.

CDR3 residues: CASSYYVAGGTEAFF. The CDR3 DNA sequence: TGTGCCAGCAGTTACTACGTGGCAGGGGGGACCGAAGCTTTCTTT. The chain employs TRBV11-3 and TRBJ1-1, with 7 bases identical to TRBD1. CDR1 is SGHNT, CDR2 YENEEA, per germline. The CDR3 spans 15 residues. J was trimmed by 8 bases and V by 6 bases; bases with no gene match: 15.

The chain uses TRBV3-1 (or the pseudogene TRBV3-2) and TRBJ2-3; D ambiguous. The V gene's germline CDR1 is LGHDT and CDR2 YNNKEL (reference sequence). CDR3 length: 13 residues. CDR3 amino acids: CASETSGTDTQYF. The CDR3 region has the DNA TGTGCAAGCGAAACCTCGGGCACAGATACGCAGTATTTT.

The chain couples TRBV2 to TRBJ2-7; 8 nucleotides agree with TRBD2. The CDR3 has 15 amino acids. CDR1 and CDR2 (germline): SNHLY, FYNNEI. The V segment lost 5 bases and the J segment 3 bases; nucleotides outside the gene matches: 9. The CDR3 DNA is TGTGCCAGCAGTCTTGGGACCGCGGGGGGCTACGAGCAGTACTTC. It specifies CASSLGTAGGYEQYF.

The chain has TRBV7-6 and TRBJ1-1; D perhaps matches TRBD1 (6 bases). Germline CDR1 reads SGHVS; CDR2 reads FNYEAQ. Trimming pared 5 bases from V and 7 bases from J, leaving 14 bases between. This CDR3 is built from 13 residues. CDR3 coding DNA: TGTGCCAGCAGCAGAGGACAAGGGGGTGAAGCTTTCTTT. This codes for CASSRGQGGEAFF.

This clone appeared a single time. The chain has TRBV6-5 and TRBJ1-3; no reliable D call. The CDR3 is 12 residues long. V shed 7 bases and J shed 4 bases, with 8 bases lying between them. Germline V gene data show CDR1 as MNHEY and CDR2 as SVGAGI. DNA of the CDR3: TGTGCCAGCACAAACAGCGGAAACACCATATATTTT. Translated: CASTNSGNTIYF.

V is TRBV3-1 (or the pseudogene TRBV3-2) and J is TRBJ1-6; TRBD1 matches at 9 bases. This CDR3 has 16 residues. The V segment lost 4 bases and the J segment 2 bases; nucleotides outside the gene matches: 3. Germline lookup yields CDR1 LGHDT and CDR2 YNNKEL (reference sequence). DNA of the CDR3: TGTGCCAGCAGCCCGACAGGGGGGCCCTATAATTCACCCCTCCACTTT. As protein: CASSPTGGPYNSPLHF.

This chain uses TRBV18 with TRBJ1-2, with TRBD1 matching over 7 bases. CDR1 is KGHSH and CDR2 is LQKENI in the germline V gene. Losses at the gene ends were 3 bases for V and 8 bases for J; bases not matched to a gene: 15. This CDR3 region has 16 residues. The CDR3 region has the DNA TGTGCCAGCTCACCCCTGCCTCTAGGGGGCACTAGCGGCTACACCTTC. Encoded protein: CASSPLPLGGTSGYTF. Based on the CDR3 plus reference TRBV18 and TRBJ1-2, the full variable domain is NAGVMQNPRHLVRRRGQEARLRCSPMKGHSHVYWYRQLPEEGLKFMVYLQKENIIDESGMPKERFSAEFPKEGPSILRIQQVVRGDSAAYFCASSPLPLGGTSGYTFGSGTRLTVV.

The chain uses TRBV7-9 and TRBJ1-1; possibly TRBD1 for D (6 bases). The V end lost 5 bases, the J end lost 11 bases, and 15 bases lay between the germline ends. From germline, CDR1 is SEHNR and CDR2 FQNEAQ (reference sequence). The CDR3 has 12 amino acids. DNA for the CDR3: TGTGCCAGCAGCAAAGAACAGGGCGCGGCTTTCTTT. It encodes CASSKEQGAAFF.

This sequence joins TRBV15 and TRBJ2-7; 9 bases are shared with TRBD1. The germline V gene has CDR1 LNHNV and CDR2 YYDKDF (reference sequence). The junction had 8 bases not matched to a gene; V was cut back by 5 bases and J by 3 bases. This CDR3 contains 15 residues. This CDR3 is CATSGGTGTVYEQYF. The CDR3 nucleotides are TGTGCCACCAGCGGAGGGACAGGGACCGTCTACGAGCAGTACTTC.

V and J are TRBV13 and TRBJ1-1, with TRBD1 as a possible D gene (6 bases). CDR3 length: 15 residues. V was cut by 1 base and J by 0 bases, with 9 bases left in between. Per germline, CDR1 PRHDT and CDR2 FYEKMQ (reference sequence). The CDR3 DNA follows: TGTGCCAGCAGCTTAGTGGACAGTTTGAACACTGAAGCTTTCTTT. Protein product: CASSLVDSLNTEAFF.

V is TRBV3-1 (or the pseudogene TRBV3-2) and J is TRBJ2-7, with TRBD2 matching over 10 bases. Germline V gene data show CDR1 as LGHDT and CDR2 as YNNKEL (reference sequence). There are 16 residues in the CDR3. V was pared by 4 bases and J by 2 bases, with 8 bases of the junction left unmatched. The CDR3 DNA reads TGTGCCAGCAGCCTCCCTTGGACTAGCGGAACCTACGAGCAGTACTTC. Encoded protein: CASSLPWTSGTYEQYF.

This clone appeared a single time. This sample also contains other DNA sequences that code for the same CDR3. The rearrangement links TRBV29-1 to TRBJ2-5, with D perhaps matching TRBD1 (6 bases). This CDR3 has 13 amino acids. Trimming left V 3 bases short and J 5 bases short, with 13 bases between. Germline assignment: CDR1 SQVTM and CDR2 ANQGSEA. The CDR3: CSVEIGGAETQYF. Written as DNA, the CDR3 is TGCAGCGTTGAGATTGGGGGCGCGGAGACCCAGTACTTC.

The rearrangement links TRBV6-1 to TRBJ1-5; tentative D call: TRBD1 (5 bases). The germline V and J ends were trimmed by 2 bases and 4 bases, with 12 bases remaining between them. The CDR3 spans 15 residues. Germline V lookup: CDR1 MNHNS, CDR2 SASEGT. CDR3 DNA sequence: TGTGCCAGCAGTGAAAATCAGGGTCTAAATCAGCCCCAGCATTTT. Protein product: CASSENQGLNQPQHF.

The chain carries TRBV19 and TRBJ1-6; 7 bases line up with TRBD1. The CDR3 extends over 15 amino acids. Germline V gene lookup returns CDR1 LNHDA and CDR2 SQIVND (reference sequence). J gave up 4 bases and V 5 bases, and 5 bases lay outside the gene matches. The CDR3 region is CASSDATGYNSPLHF. CDR3 sequence (DNA): TGTGCCAGTAGTGACGCGACAGGGTATAATTCACCCCTCCACTTT.

The rearrangement joins TRBV20-1 to TRBJ1-1, with a tentative D call TRBD1 (5 bases). The CDR3 consists of 14 residues. Germline assignment: CDR1 DFQATT and CDR2 SNEGSKA (reference sequence). V was cut by 3 bases and J by 1 base, with 12 bases left in between. The CDR3 sequence: CSASGWGGNTEAFF. The CDR3 DNA reads as TGCAGTGCTAGTGGGTGGGGCGGGAACACTGAAGCTTTCTTT.

The rearrangement uses TRBV18 and TRBJ1-3; 8 bases match TRBD1. Germline V gene data show CDR1 as KGHSH and CDR2 as LQKENI. V trimming: 2 bases; J trimming: 0 bases; junction bases outside the gene matches: 3. The CDR3 totals 16 residues. The CDR3 sequence is CASSPGQGYSGNTIYF. The CDR3 DNA reads as TGTGCCAGCTCACCAGGACAGGGCTACTCTGGAAACACCATATATTTT.

A note on this clone: Other DNA sequences of this sample code for an identical CDR3. The rearrangement uses TRBV20-1 and TRBJ1-1, with D uncertain. Trimming cost V 6 bases and J 1 base, with 3 bases left between them. From germline, CDR1 is DFQATT and CDR2 SNEGSKA (reference sequence). The CDR3 has 10 residues. CDR3 sequence reads: CSARNTEAFF. CDR3 in DNA: TGCAGTGCGAGGAACACTGAAGCTTTCTTT.

The chain combines TRBV7-2 with TRBJ2-1; TRBD2 matches 8 bases. The junction had 13 bases not matched to a gene; V was cut back by 5 bases and J by 10 bases. Germline V CDR1 and CDR2: SGHTA, FQGNSA. The CDR3 loop spans 15 amino acids. CDR3 in DNA: TGTGCCAGCAGCACCCAACTAGCGGTGGGTAGAGAGCAGTTCTTC. Translating it yields CASSTQLAVGREQFF.

Worth noting for this clone: The same CDR3 is also encoded by other DNA sequences in this sample. V and J are TRBV12-5 and TRBJ1-4; 8 nucleotides match TRBD1. V shed 4 bases and J 8 bases; nucleotides not matched to a gene: 6. The CDR3 covers 14 residues. From germline, CDR1 is LGHNT and CDR2 FRNRAP. The CDR3 is CASGSDRAGEKLFF. The DNA for the CDR3 is TGTGCTAGTGGTTCGGACAGGGCGGGCGAAAAACTGTTTTTT.

This chain joins TRBV28 and TRBJ1-2; TRBD1 is a possible D gene (5 bases). Germline-derived CDR1 and CDR2 are MDHEN and SYDVKM. The CDR3 has 17 amino acids. The V and J ends lost 4 bases and 2 bases respectively, with 20 bases between them. The CDR3 nucleotides read TGTGCCAGCAGTTCCACCCACGACCGGAGGGGAAACTATGGCTACACCTTC. The encoded protein is CASSSTHDRRGNYGYTF.